This TCR beta chain was profiled in a study of blood T cell repertoires in COVID-19. The CDR3 has 14 residues. CDR1 is SQVTM, CDR2 ANQGSEA, per germline. V trimming: 4 bases; J trimming: 3 bases; junction bases outside the gene matches: 4. Produced via immunoSEQ multiplex PCR; TCRdb's table is partial and in-frame only. In the table there are some 290,000 clones, 88% of which are singletons. Seattle participants joined during active infection and were tracked over time. What was sequenced was peripheral blood. The chain uses TRBV29-1 and TRBJ2-1; TRBD2 matches at 9 bases. The TCR was taken from a woman aged 25 to 39 with COVID-19, enrolled during active disease. In nucleotides, the CDR3 is TGCAGCGTTGGGACTAGCGAGTACTACAATGAGCAGTTCTTC. As protein: CSVGTSEYYNEQFF.